Listed below are T cell receptor beta chains from one sample, sequenced in a study of blood T cell repertoires in COVID-19. Data came from immunoSEQ multiplex PCR; TCRdb stores just in-frame clones and leaves some out. The table has about 270,000 clones, 88% seen once; the top ten hold 2.5% to 3%. The sequenced material came from PBMCs or T cells enriched from blood (not recorded which). All receptors come from a woman aged 45-59 years who had recovered from COVID-19. Both conserved end residues are part of each CDR3. D genes are given only for firm matches. Size is stated for part of the rows, as once, few or many counts, or as a class when the clone is expanded.

J gene: TRBJ2-7; D gene: .; clone size: .; V gene: TRBV11-1; CDR3 DNA: TGTGCCAGCAGCCTCGGGGGTGCCCTTACCTACGAGCAGTACTTC; CDR3 protein: CASSLGGALTYEQYF
J gene: TRBJ2-7; D gene: TRBD2; clone size: .; V gene: TRBV5-1; CDR3 DNA: TGCGCCAGCAGCCCCTCGGGAGCGGGAGGCTCCTACGAGCAGTACTTC; CDR3 protein: CASSPSGAGGSYEQYF
J gene: TRBJ2-1; D gene: .; clone size: .; V gene: TRBV9; CDR3 DNA: TGTGCCAGCAGCCCTAGCGCCGTCTACAATGAGCAGTTCTTC; CDR3 protein: CASSPSAVYNEQFF
J gene: TRBJ2-2; D gene: .; clone size: once; V gene: TRBV24-1; CDR3 DNA: TGTGCCACCAGTTACCTGGGCGCGACCGGGGAGCTGTTTTTT; CDR3 protein: CATSYLGATGELFF
J gene: TRBJ1-6; D gene: .; clone size: .; V gene: TRBV5-6; CDR3 DNA: TGTGCCAGCAGCTTGGACGGCCTAGGATCACCCCTCCACTTT; CDR3 protein: CASSLDGLGSPLHF
J gene: TRBJ2-2; D gene: TRBD2; clone size: .; V gene: TRBV19; CDR3 DNA: TGTGCCAGTAGTATCCGACTAGCGGGCCCTCCCGGGGAGCTGTTTTTT; CDR3 protein: CASSIRLAGPPGELFF
J gene: TRBJ2-7; D gene: .; clone size: once; V gene: TRBV30; CDR3 DNA: TGTGCCTGGAGTGTACTAAGGACACCGAGCTCCTACGAGCAGTACTTC; CDR3 protein: CAWSVLRTPSSYEQYF
J gene: TRBJ1-4; D gene: TRBD1; clone size: once; V gene: TRBV6-5; CDR3 DNA: TGTGCCAGCAGCCTGGACAGGGAGCGTGAAAAACTGTTTTTT; CDR3 protein: CASSLDREREKLFF
J gene: TRBJ2-1; D gene: TRBD1; clone size: .; V gene: TRBV7-2; CDR3 DNA: TGTGCCAGCAGCCCCCGGACAGGTCCCCATGAGCAGTTCTTC; CDR3 protein: CASSPRTGPHEQFF
J gene: TRBJ1-4; D gene: .; clone size: once; V gene: TRBV4-1; CDR3 DNA: TGCGCCAGCAGCCGTGAGAGGCGGAGTGGCGAAAAACTGTTTTTT; CDR3 protein: CASSRERRSGEKLFF
J gene: TRBJ2-3; D gene: .; clone size: .; V gene: TRBV5-1; CDR3 DNA: TGCGCCAGCAGCTTGGCCGAGACAGGTAGACATACGCAGTATTTT; CDR3 protein: CASSLAETGRHTQYF
J gene: TRBJ1-3; D gene: .; clone size: .; V gene: TRBV27; CDR3 DNA: TGTGCCAGCAGTTTATTCGGGGGGGACGGAAACACCATATATTTT; CDR3 protein: CASSLFGGDGNTIYF
J gene: TRBJ2-7; D gene: TRBD2; clone size: .; V gene: TRBV10-1; CDR3 DNA: TGCGCCAGCAGTGATAGCGGGAGTAAATACGAGCAGTACTTC; CDR3 protein: CASSDSGSKYEQYF
J gene: TRBJ2-7; D gene: TRBD1; clone size: .; V gene: TRBV5-1; CDR3 DNA: TGCGCCAGCAGCCCGGGACAGGGACTCGACGAGCAGTACTTC; CDR3 protein: CASSPGQGLDEQYF
J gene: TRBJ1-2; D gene: TRBD1; clone size: .; V gene: TRBV4-3; CDR3 DNA: TGCGCCAGCAGCCAAGACGCGAGACAGGGAGTCTATGGCTACACCTTC; CDR3 protein: CASSQDARQGVYGYTF
J gene: TRBJ1-6; D gene: .; clone size: .; V gene: TRBV5-1; CDR3 DNA: TGCGCCAGCACCTCATTGGGGGGTAGCGATTCACCCCTCCACTTT; CDR3 protein: CASTSLGGSDSPLHF
J gene: TRBJ2-3; D gene: .; clone size: .; V gene: TRBV5-4; CDR3 DNA: TGTGCCAGCAGCTTGGATGGGGGAGGCCCTCATTTT; CDR3 protein: CASSLDGGGPHF
J gene: TRBJ2-2; D gene: .; clone size: .; V gene: TRBV7-3; CDR3 DNA: TGTGCCAGCAGCTTAATTGGGACGGGAGCGAACACCGGGGAGCTGTTTTTT; CDR3 protein: CASSLIGTGANTGELFF